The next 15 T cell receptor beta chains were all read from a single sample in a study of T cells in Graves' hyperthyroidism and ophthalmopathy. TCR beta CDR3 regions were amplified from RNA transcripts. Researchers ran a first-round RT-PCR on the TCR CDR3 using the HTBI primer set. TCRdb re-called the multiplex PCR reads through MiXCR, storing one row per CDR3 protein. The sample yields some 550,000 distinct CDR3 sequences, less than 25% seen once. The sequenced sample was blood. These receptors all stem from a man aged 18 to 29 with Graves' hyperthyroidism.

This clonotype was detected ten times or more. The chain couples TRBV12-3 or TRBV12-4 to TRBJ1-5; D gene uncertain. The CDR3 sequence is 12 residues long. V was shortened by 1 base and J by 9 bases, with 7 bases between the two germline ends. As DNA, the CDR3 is TGTGCCAGCAGTTTAGGGGCAGGGCCCCAGCATTTT. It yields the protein CASSLGAGPQHF.

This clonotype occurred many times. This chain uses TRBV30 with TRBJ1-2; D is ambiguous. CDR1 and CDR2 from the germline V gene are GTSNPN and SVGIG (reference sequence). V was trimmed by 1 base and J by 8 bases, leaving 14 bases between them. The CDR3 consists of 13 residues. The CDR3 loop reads CAWSADLTGGYTF. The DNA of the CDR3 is TGTGCCTGGAGTGCGGACCTCACGGGCGGCTACACCTTC. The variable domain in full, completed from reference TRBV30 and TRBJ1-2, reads SQTIHQWPATLVQPVGSPLSLECTVEGTSNPNLYWYRQAAGRGLQLLFYSVGIGQISSEVPQNLSASRPQDRQFILSSKKLLLSDSGFYLCAWSADLTGGYTFGSGTRLTVV.

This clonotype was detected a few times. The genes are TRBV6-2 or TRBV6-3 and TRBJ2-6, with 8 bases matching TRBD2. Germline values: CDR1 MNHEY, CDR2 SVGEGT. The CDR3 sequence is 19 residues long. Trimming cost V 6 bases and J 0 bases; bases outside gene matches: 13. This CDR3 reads CASSPPAGTSDSGANVLTF. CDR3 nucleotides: TGTGCCAGCAGCCCGCCGGCGGGGACTAGTGACTCTGGGGCCAACGTCCTGACTTTC.

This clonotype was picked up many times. The CDR3 reads CSAEGKRGNTEAFF. CDR3 in DNA: TGCAGTGCCGAAGGAAAGCGGGGGAACACTGAAGCTTTCTTT. The chain carries TRBV20-1 and TRBJ1-1; the D is unclear. V lost 6 bases, J lost 1 base, and 15 bases lay in between. The CDR3 is 14 amino acids. Germline assignment: CDR1 DFQATT and CDR2 SNEGSKA (reference sequence).

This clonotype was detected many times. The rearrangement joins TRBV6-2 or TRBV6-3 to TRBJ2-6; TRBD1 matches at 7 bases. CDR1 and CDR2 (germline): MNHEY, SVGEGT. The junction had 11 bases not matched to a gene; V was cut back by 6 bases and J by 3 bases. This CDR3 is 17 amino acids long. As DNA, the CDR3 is TGTGCCAGCAGACGACCGACAGGGACGAATGGGGCCAACGTCCTGACTTTC. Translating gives CASRRPTGTNGANVLTF.

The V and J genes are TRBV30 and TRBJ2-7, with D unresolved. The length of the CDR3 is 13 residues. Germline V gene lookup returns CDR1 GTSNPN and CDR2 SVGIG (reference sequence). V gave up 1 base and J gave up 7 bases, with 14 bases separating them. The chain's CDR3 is CAWSGTALEEQYF. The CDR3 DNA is TGTGCCTGGAGTGGGACGGCTCTCGAGGAGCAGTACTTC.

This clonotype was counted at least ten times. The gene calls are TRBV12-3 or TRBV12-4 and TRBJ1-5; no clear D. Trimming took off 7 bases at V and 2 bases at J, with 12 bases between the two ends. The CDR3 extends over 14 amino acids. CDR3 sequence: CASTIDRGNQPQHF. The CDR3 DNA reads TGTGCCAGCACCATTGATAGAGGCAATCAGCCCCAGCATTTT.

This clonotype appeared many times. DNA of the CDR3: TGTGCCAGCAGTCTAAGGCTGTGGGGCTACACCTTC. Its translation is CASSLRLWGYTF. The chain has TRBV12-3 or TRBV12-4 and TRBJ1-2; no clear D gene. V lost 5 bases and J 8 bases, leaving 12 bases between the germline ends. This CDR3 region has 12 residues.

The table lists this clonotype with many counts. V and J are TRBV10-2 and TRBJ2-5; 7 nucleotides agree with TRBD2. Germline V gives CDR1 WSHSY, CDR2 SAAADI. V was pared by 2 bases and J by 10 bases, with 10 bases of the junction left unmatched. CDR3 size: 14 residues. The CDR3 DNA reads TGCGCCAGCAGTGAGAGGCTAGCGGTGGATATCCAGTACTTC. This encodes CASSERLAVDIQYF.

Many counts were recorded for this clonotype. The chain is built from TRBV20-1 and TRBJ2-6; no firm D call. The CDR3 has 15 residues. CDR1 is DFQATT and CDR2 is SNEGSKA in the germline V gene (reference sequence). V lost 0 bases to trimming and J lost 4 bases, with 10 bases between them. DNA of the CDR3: TGCAGTGCTAGAGATCGGACCCTCGGGGCCAACGTCCTGACTTTC. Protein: CSARDRTLGANVLTF.

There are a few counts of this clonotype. CDR3 DNA: TGTGCCAGCAGCTTAATGCCGGGGAGGTTGGCCAAAAACATTCAGTACTTC. Amino acid sequence: CASSLMPGRLAKNIQYF. This chain uses TRBV11-2 with TRBJ2-4; maybe TRBD2 (6 bases). Trimming left V 2 bases short and J 1 base short, with 15 bases between. The germline V gene encodes CDR1 SGHAT and CDR2 FQNNGV. This CDR3 comprises 17 residues.

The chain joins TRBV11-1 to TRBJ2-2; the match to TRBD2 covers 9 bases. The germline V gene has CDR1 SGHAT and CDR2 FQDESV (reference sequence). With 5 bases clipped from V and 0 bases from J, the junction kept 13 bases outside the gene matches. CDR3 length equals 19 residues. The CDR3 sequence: CASSSSSRGLASNTGELFF. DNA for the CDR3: TGTGCCAGCAGCAGCTCGTCCAGGGGACTAGCCTCGAACACCGGGGAGCTGTTTTTT.

The CDR3, as DNA: TGTGCCAGCAGCCAGCCGACGGGGGTGAACACTGAAGCTTTCTTT. This translates into CASSQPTGVNTEAFF. The gene calls are TRBV7-8 and TRBJ1-1; weak D call: TRBD1 (5 bases). The V end was cut by 5 bases, the J end by 0 bases, with 13 bases between. CDR1 and CDR2 from the germline V gene are SGHVS and FQNEAQ. The CDR3 runs 15 residues.

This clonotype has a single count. Here the CDR3 DNA reads TGCAGCGTCGATGGGGGACAGCAAGAAGCTTTCTTT. This codes for CSVDGGQQEAFF. The chain is built from TRBV29-1 and TRBJ1-1; TRBD1 matches at 7 bases. Per the germline V gene, CDR1 is SQVTM and CDR2 is ANQGSEA. This CDR3 has 12 amino acids. The J segment lost 8 bases and the V segment lost 6 bases, leaving 9 bases of the junction unmatched.

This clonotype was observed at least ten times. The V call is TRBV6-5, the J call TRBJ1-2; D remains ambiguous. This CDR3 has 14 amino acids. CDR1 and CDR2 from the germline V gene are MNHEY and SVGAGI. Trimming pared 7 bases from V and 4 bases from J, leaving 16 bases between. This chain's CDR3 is CASTFDGVRYGYTF. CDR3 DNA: TGTGCCAGCACTTTCGACGGGGTTCGCTATGGCTACACCTTC.